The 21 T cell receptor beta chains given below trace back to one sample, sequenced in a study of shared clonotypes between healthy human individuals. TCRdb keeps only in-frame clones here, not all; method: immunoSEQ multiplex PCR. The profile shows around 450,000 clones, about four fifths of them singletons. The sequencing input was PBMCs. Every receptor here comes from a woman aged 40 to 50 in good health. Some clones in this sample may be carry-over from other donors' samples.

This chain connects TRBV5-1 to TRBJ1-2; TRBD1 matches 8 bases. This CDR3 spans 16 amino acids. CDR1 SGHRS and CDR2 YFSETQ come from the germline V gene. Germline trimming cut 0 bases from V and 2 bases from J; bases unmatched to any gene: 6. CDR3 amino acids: CASSLDSSGGNYGYTF. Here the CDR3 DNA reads TGCGCCAGCAGCTTGGATTCTTCAGGGGGCAACTATGGCTACACCTTC.

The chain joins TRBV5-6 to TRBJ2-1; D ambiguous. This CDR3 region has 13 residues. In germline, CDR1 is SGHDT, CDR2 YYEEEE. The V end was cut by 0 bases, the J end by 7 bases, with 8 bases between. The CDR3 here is CASSLGRRNEQFF. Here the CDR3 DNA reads TGTGCCAGCAGCTTGGGACGGAGAAATGAGCAGTTCTTC.

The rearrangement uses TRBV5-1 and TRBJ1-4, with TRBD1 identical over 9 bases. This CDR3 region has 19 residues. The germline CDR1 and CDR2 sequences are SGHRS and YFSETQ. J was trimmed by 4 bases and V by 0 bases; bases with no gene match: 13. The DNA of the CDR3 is TGCGCCAGCAGCTTGGACCGCGGGACAGGGATACCGGGTAATGAAAAACTGTTTTTT. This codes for CASSLDRGTGIPGNEKLFF.

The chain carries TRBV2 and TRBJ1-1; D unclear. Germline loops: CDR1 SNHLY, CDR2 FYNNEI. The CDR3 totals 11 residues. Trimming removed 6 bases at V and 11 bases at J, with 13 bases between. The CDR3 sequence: CASRLQYDAFF. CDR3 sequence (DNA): TGTGCCAGCAGATTACAGTACGATGCTTTCTTT.

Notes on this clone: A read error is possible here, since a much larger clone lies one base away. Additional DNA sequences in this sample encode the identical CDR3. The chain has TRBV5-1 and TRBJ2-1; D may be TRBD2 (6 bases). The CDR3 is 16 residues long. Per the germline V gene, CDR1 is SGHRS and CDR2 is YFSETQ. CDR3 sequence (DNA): TGCGCCAGTAGCTTGGTGGCGGGACGGTCCTACAATGAGCAGTTCTTC. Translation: CASSLVAGRSYNEQFF.

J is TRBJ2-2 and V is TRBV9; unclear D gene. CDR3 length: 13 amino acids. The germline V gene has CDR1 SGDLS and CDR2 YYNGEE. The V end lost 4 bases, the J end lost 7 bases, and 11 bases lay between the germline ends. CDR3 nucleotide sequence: TGTGCCAGCAGCCAACAGAGCTTCGGGGAGCTGTTTTTT. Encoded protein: CASSQQSFGELFF.

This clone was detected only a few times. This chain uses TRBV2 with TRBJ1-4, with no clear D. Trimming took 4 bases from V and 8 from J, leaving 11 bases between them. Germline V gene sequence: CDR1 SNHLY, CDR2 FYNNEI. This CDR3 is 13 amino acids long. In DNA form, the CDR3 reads TGTGCCAGCAGTGCAAGGGAAAGGGAAAAACTGTTTTTT. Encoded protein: CASSAREREKLFF.

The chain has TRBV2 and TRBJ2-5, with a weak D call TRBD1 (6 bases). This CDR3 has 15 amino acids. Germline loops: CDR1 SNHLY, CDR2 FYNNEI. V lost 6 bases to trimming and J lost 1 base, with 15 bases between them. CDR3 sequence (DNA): TGTGCCAGCAGAAAAGGGGGTGGGGTCCAAGAGACCCAGTACTTC. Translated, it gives CASRKGGGVQETQYF.

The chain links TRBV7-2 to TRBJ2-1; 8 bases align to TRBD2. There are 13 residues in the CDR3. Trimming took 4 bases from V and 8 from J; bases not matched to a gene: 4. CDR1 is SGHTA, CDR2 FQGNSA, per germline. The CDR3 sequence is CASSWSGSHEQFF. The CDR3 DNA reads TGTGCCAGCAGCTGGAGCGGGAGCCATGAGCAGTTCTTC.

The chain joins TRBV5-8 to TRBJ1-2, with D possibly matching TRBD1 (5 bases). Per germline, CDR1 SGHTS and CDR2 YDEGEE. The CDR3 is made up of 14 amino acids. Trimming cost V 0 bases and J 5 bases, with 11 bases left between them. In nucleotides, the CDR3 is TGTGCCAGCAGCTTGGCCGGCAGGGAATATGGCTACACCTTC. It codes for CASSLAGREYGYTF. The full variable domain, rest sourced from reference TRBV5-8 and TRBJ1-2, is EAGVTQSPTHLIKTRGQQATLRCSPISGHTSVYWYQQALGLGLQFLLWYDEGEERNRGNFPPRFSGRQFPNYSSELNVNALELEDSALYLCASSLAGREYGYTFGSGTRLTVV.

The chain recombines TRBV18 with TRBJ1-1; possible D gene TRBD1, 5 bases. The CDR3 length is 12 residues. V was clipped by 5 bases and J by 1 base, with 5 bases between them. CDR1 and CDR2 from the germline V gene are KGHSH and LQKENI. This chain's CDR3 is CASSGANTEAFF. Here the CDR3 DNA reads TGTGCCAGCTCAGGGGCGAACACTGAAGCTTTCTTT.

CDR3 nucleotides: TGTGCCAGCAGCTTTGAAGGGGGCTGGGACGAGCAGTACTTC. Translation gives CASSFEGGWDEQYF. The gene calls are TRBV5-4 and TRBJ2-7, with TRBD1 matching 7 bases. This CDR3 region has 14 residues. The junction had 7 bases not matched to a gene; V was cut back by 2 bases and J by 5 bases. CDR1 is SGHNT, CDR2 YYREEE, per germline (reference sequence).

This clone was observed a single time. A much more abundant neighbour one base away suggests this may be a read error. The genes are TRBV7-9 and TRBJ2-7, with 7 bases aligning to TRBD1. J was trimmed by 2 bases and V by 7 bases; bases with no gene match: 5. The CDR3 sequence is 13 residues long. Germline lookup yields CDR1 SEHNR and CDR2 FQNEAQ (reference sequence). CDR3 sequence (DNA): TGTGCCAGCACCAACAGGGGCACCTACGAGCAGTACTTC. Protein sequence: CASTNRGTYEQYF.

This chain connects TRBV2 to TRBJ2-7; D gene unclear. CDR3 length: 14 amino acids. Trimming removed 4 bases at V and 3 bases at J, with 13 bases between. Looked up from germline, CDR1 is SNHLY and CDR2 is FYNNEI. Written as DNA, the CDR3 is TGTGCCAGCAGTGCCGAGACGCAAGACTACGAGCAGTACTTC. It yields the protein CASSAETQDYEQYF.

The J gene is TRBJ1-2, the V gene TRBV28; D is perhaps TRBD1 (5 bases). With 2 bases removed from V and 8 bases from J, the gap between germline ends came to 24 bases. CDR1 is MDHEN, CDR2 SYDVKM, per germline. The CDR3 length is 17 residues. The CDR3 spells CASSLSLGEVTIGGYTF. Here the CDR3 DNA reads TGTGCCAGCAGTTTAAGCTTAGGGGAGGTGACTATTGGAGGCTACACCTTC.

CDR3 nucleotides: TGTGCCAGCAGTCCTGGGGTACGTGAGCAGTACTTC. Its translation: CASSPGVREQYF. The V call is TRBV25-1, the J call TRBJ2-7, with unresolved D. The germline CDR1 and CDR2 sequences are MGHDK and SYGVNS. V was shortened by 5 bases and J by 7 bases, with 12 bases between the two germline ends. This CDR3 spans 12 amino acids.

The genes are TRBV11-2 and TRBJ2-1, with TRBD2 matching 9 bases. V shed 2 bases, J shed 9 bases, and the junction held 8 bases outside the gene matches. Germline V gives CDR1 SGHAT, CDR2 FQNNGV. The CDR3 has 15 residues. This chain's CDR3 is CASSLRREGQGEQFF. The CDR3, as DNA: TGTGCCAGCAGCTTACGGCGGGAGGGCCAGGGTGAGCAGTTCTTC.

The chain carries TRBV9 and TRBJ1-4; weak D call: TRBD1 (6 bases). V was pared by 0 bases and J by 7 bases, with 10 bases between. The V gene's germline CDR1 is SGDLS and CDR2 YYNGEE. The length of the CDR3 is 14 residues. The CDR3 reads CASSVGQGSEKLFF. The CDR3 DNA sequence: TGTGCCAGCAGCGTAGGGCAGGGGAGTGAAAAACTGTTTTTT.

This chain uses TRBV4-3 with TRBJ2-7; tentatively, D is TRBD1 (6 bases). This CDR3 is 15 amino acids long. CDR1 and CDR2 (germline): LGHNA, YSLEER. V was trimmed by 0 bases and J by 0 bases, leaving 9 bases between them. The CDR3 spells CASSQEYRDSYEQYF. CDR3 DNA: TGCGCCAGCAGCCAAGAGTACAGGGACTCCTACGAGCAGTACTTC.

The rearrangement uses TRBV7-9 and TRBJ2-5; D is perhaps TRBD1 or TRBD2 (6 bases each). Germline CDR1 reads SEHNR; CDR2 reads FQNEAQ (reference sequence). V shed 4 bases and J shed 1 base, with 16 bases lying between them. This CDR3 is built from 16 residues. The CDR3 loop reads CASSSYRGTIQETQYF. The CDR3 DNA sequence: TGTGCCAGCAGCTCCTACCGGGGGACAATCCAAGAGACCCAGTACTTC.

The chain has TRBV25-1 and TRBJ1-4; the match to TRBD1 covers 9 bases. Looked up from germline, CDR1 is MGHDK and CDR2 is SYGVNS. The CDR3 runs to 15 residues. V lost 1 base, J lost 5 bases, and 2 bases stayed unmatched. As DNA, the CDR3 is TGTGCCAGCAGTGAATCGGGGACAGGGAATGAAAAACTGTTTTTT. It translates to CASSESGTGNEKLFF.